This TCR beta chain derives from a study of identical twins. On this clonotype itself: Its antigen is still unknown.

This CDR3 has 15 amino acids. Per the germline V gene, CDR1 is MNHEY and CDR2 is SMNVEV (reference sequence). Trimming removed 0 bases at V and 1 base at J, with 9 bases between. After template switching added a universal primer site, the resulting cDNA carried unique molecular identifiers. TCRdb re-analysed the 5' RACE reads in MiXCR, keeping a single row per CDR3 protein. The table has about 1.7 million distinct CDR3 sequences, around a third seen once. General study results and limits: Insertions were reduced in abundant cord blood beta clonotypes but not in memory repertoires.

Sequenced: cord blood. The TCR was taken from a newborn girl in good health. The rearrangement uses TRBV27 and TRBJ1-2; D remains unclear. The CDR3 is CASSLSGRFNYGYTF. The CDR3 bases are TGTGCCAGCAGTTTATCGGGCAGGTTTAACTATGGCTACACCTTC.